Listed below are T cell receptor beta chains from one sample, sequenced in a study of blood T cell repertoires in COVID-19. The data were produced by immunoSEQ multiplex PCR, yet TCRdb's version contains in-frame clones alone and is incomplete. The sample lists around 100,000 clones, about 88% occurring once. Material: peripheral blood. These receptors all stem from a man aged 40-55 years with acute or convalescent COVID-19. CDR3s include the opening cysteine and the closing phenylalanine or tryptophan. A D gene is named only where the DNA matches it firmly. Some rows have no size entry. The others give once, few or many, or a class for an expanded clone.

v_call	clone_size	j_call	d_call	cdr3_nt	cdr3_aa
TRBV7-9	few	TRBJ1-2	NA	TGTGCCAGCAACAGGGTGGACTATGGCTACACCTTC	CASNRVDYGYTF
TRBV27	once	TRBJ1-6	TRBD1	TGTGCCAGCAGTTTGTTAGGGACAGGGGATTCACCCCTCCACTTT	CASSLLGTGDSPLHF
TRBV3-1/TRBV3-2	once	TRBJ1-1	NA	TGTGCCAGCAGCCCCAGGGACACACCAGTGAACACTGAAGCTTTCTTT	CASSPRDTPVNTEAFF
TRBV7-2	NA	TRBJ2-3	TRBD2	TGTGCCAGCAGCTTAGAGGGGACTAGGACAGATACGCAGTATTTT	CASSLEGTRTDTQYF
TRBV18	NA	TRBJ1-3	NA	TGTGCCAGCTCACCTCTCGTAGGAGACTCTGGAAACACCATATATTTT	CASSPLVGDSGNTIYF
TRBV7-2	NA	TRBJ1-5	NA	TGTGCCAGCAGCTTCTCACGCGAACAGCCCCAGCATTTT	CASSFSREQPQHF
TRBV23-1	NA	TRBJ1-2	NA	TGCGCCAGCAGTCACCCCAAGGGGATTAACTATGGCTACACCTTC	CASSHPKGINYGYTF
TRBV14	NA	TRBJ1-2	TRBD1	TGTGCCAGCAGCCGGGGACAGGGAAACTATGGCTACACCTTC	CASSRGQGNYGYTF
TRBV5-1	NA	TRBJ2-1	TRBD1	TGCGCCAGCAGCCCCTTTAGGGACAGGGGGCCCCCGAACATCTACAATGAGCAGTTCTTC	CASSPFRDRGPPNIYNEQFF
TRBV20-1	NA	TRBJ2-3	TRBD2	TGCAGTGCTAGTTCGGTGGGGGGGACAGATACGCAGTATTTT	CSASSVGGTDTQYF
TRBV3-1/TRBV3-2	NA	TRBJ2-1	NA	TGTGCCAGCAGCCTCCGAGGGTACAATGAGCAGTTCTTC	CASSLRGYNEQFF
TRBV6-5	few	TRBJ1-1	NA	TGTGCCAGCAGTTACTTTCCAGGGAACACTGAAGCTTTCTTT	CASSYFPGNTEAFF
TRBV30	NA	TRBJ2-3	NA	TGTGCCTGGAGGAACAGAGGGCGAACCCTACAACGGTATTTT	CAWRNRGRTLQRYF
TRBV7-2	NA	TRBJ2-1	NA	TGTGCCAGCAGCTTAGGTATGGGGGGTGAGCAGTTCTTC	CASSLGMGGEQFF
TRBV11-2	NA	TRBJ2-1	NA	TGTGCCAGCAGCACCCGTAGTCTAGCGATCAATGAGCAGTTCTTC	CASSTRSLAINEQFF
TRBV6-6	NA	TRBJ1-6	NA	TGTGCCAGCAGCCCCCCCCGCAGGGGTGATTCACCCCTCCACTTT	CASSPPRRGDSPLHF
TRBV6-6	few	TRBJ1-2	TRBD1	TGTGCCAGCAGTCCAACGACAGGGCCTTCATCTAACTATGGCTACACCTTC	CASSPTTGPSSNYGYTF
TRBV7-3	NA	TRBJ2-5	NA	TGTGCCAGCAGCCCCGATCCCGGGGAGACCCAGTACTTC	CASSPDPGETQYF
TRBV19	once	TRBJ1-1	TRBD1	TGTGCCAGTAGTATTGTACCCGGGACAGGGGGCACTGAAGCTTTCTTT	CASSIVPGTGGTEAFF
TRBV11-2	NA	TRBJ1-2	NA	TGTGCCAGCAGCTTAGGGGGGACTGCTTATTATGGCTACACCTTC	CASSLGGTAYYGYTF